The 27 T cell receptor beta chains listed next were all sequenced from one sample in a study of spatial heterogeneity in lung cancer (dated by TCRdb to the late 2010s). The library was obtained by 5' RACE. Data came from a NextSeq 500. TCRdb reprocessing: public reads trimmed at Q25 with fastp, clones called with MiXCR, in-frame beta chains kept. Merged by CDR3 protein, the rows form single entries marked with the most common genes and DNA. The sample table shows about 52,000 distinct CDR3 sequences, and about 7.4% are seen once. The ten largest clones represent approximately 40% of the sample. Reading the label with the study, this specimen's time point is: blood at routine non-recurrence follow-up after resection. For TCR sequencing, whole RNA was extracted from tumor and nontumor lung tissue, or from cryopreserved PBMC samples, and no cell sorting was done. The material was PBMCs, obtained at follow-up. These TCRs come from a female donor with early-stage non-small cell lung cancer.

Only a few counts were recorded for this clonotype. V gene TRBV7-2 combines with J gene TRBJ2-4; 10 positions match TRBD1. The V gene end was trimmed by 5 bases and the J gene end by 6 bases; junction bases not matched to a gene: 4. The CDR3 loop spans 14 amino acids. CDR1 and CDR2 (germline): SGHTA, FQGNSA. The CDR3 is CASSLDRGSNIQYF. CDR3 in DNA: TGTGCCAGCAGCCTGGACAGGGGGTCAAACATTCAGTACTTC.

The CDR3 coding sequence is TGTGCCAGCTCACCACAGGGTTTAGGGGCGAACACTGAAGCTTTCTTT. Protein: CASSPQGLGANTEAFF. The rearrangement joins TRBV18 to TRBJ1-1, with D perhaps matching TRBD1 (5 bases). Germline lookup yields CDR1 KGHSH and CDR2 LQKENI. The CDR3 is 16 residues long. Trimming removed 1 base from V and 1 base from J, with 13 bases in between.

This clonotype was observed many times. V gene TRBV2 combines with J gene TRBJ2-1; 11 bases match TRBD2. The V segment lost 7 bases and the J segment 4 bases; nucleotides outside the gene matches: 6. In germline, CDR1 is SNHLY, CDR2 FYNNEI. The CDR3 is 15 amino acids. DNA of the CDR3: TGTGCCAGCAACCTAGCGGGGGGACCATACAATGAGCAGTTCTTC. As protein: CASNLAGGPYNEQFF.

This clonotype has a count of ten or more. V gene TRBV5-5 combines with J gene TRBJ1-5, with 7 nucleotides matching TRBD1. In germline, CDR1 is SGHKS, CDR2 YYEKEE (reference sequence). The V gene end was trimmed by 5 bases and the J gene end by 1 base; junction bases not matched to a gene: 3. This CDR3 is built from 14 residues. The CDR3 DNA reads TGTGCCAGCAGTATGGGACAGAGCAATCAGCCCCAGCATTTT. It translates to CASSMGQSNQPQHF.

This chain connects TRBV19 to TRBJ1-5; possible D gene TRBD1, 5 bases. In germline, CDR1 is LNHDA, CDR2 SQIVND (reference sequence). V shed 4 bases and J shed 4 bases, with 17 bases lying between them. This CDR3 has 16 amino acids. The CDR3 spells CASSRIEGKINQPQHF. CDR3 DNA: TGTGCCAGTAGTAGGATTGAGGGGAAGATTAATCAGCCCCAGCATTTT.

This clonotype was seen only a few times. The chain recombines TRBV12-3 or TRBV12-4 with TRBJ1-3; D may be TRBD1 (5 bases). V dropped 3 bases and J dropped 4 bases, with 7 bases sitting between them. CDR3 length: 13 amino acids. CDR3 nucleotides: TGTGCCAGCAGTTTTAGGGGAGGAAACACCATATATTTT. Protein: CASSFRGGNTIYF.

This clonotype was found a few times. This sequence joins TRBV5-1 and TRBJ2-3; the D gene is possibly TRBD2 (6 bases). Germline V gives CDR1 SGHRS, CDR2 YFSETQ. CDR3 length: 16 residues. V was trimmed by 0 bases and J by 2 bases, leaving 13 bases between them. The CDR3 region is CASSLGAGTYTDTQYF. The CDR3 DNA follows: TGCGCCAGCAGCTTGGGGGCCGGGACTTACACAGATACGCAGTATTTT.

CDR3 DNA: TGTGCCAGCAGCTACACGGGACTCCCAGATGTGGCCCAGTACTTC. It translates to CASSYTGLPDVAQYF. The chain links TRBV6-2 or TRBV6-3 to TRBJ2-5, with a weak D call TRBD2 (6 bases). V was cut by 6 bases and J by 9 bases, with 23 bases left in between. Germline V gives CDR1 MNHEY, CDR2 SVGEGT. The CDR3 has 15 residues.

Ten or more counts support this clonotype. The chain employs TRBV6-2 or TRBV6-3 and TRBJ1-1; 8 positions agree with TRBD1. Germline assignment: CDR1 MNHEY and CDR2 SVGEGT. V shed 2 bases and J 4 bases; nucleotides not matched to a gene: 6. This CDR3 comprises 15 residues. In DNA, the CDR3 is TGTGCCAGCAGTTACCACAACACAGGGGGCACTGAAGCTTTCTTT. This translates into CASSYHNTGGTEAFF.

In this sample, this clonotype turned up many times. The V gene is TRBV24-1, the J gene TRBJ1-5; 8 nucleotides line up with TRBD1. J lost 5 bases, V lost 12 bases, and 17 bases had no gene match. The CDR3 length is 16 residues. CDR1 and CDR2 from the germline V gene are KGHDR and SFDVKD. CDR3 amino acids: CAAPLRGQDPYQPQHF. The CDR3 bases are TGTGCCGCCCCCCTCCGGGGACAGGATCCTTATCAGCCCCAGCATTTT.

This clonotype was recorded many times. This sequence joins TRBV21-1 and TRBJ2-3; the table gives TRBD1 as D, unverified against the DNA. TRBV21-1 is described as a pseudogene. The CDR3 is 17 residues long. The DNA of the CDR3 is TGTGCCAACCAAAAAATAAGAACCGGGACAGGCACAGATACGCAGTATTTT. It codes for CANQKIRTGTGTDTQYF.

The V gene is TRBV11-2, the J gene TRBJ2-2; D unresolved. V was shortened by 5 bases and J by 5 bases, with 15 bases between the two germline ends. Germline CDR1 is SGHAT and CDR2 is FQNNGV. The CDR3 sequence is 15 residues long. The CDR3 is CASSIATLTTGELFF. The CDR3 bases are TGTGCCAGCAGCATCGCTACCCTAACAACCGGGGAGCTGTTTTTT.

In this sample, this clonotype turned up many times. CDR3 residues: CASSLGYNSPLHF. DNA of the CDR3: TGTGCCAGCAGCTTAGGTTATAATTCACCCCTCCACTTT. The chain employs TRBV7-2 and TRBJ1-6; D uncertain. V lost 1 base, J lost 4 bases, and 2 bases lay in between. The CDR3 has 13 residues. Germline V gene sequence: CDR1 SGHTA, CDR2 FQGNSA. Full variable domain (remainder filled in from reference TRBV7-2 and TRBJ1-6): GAGVSQSPSNKVTEKGKDVELRCDPISGHTALYWYRQSLGQGLEFLIYFQGNSAPDKSGLPSDRFSAERTGGSVSTLTIQRTQQEDSAVYLCASSLGYNSPLHFGNGTRLTVT.

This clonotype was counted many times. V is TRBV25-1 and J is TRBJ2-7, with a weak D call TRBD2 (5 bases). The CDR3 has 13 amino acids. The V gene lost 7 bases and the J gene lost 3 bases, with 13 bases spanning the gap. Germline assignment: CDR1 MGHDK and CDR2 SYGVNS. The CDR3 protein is CASKAAVNYEQYF. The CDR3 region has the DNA TGTGCCAGCAAAGCGGCAGTCAACTACGAGCAGTACTTC.

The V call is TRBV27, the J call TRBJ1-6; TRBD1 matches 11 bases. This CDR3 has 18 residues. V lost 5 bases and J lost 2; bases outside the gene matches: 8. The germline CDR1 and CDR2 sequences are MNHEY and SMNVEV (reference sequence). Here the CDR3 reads CASSLRDRGVTYNSPLHF. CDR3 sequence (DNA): TGTGCCAGCAGTCTCCGGGACAGGGGGGTAACCTATAATTCACCCCTCCACTTT.

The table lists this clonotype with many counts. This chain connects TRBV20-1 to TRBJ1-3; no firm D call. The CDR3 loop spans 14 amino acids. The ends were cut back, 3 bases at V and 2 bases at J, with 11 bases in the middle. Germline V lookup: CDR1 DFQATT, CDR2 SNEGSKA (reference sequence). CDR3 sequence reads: CSARPDLAGNTIYF. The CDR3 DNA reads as TGCAGTGCTAGGCCGGACCTGGCTGGAAACACCATATATTTT.

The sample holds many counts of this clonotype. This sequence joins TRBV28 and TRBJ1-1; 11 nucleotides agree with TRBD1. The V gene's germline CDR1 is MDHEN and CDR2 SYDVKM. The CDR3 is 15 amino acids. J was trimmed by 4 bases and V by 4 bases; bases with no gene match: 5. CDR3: CASSSPGTGGTEAFF. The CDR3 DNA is TGTGCCAGCAGTTCCCCCGGGACAGGGGGCACTGAAGCTTTCTTT. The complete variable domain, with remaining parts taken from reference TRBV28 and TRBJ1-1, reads DVKVTQSSRYLVKRTGEKVFLECVQDMDHENMFWYRQDPGLGLRLIYFSYDVKMKEKGDIPEGYSVSREKKERFSLILESASTNQTSMYLCASSSPGTGGTEAFFGQGTRLTVV.

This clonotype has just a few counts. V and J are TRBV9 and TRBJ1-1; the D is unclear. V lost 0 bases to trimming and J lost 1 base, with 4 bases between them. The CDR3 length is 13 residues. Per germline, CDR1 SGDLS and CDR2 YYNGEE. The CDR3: CASSVDWNTEAFF. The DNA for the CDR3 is TGTGCCAGCAGCGTAGATTGGAACACTGAAGCTTTCTTT.

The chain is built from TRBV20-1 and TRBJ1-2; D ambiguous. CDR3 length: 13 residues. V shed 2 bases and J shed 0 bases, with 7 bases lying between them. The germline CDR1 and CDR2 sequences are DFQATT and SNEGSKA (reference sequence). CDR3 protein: CSARSGPNYGYTF. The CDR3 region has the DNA TGCAGTGCTAGAAGTGGTCCTAACTATGGCTACACCTTC.

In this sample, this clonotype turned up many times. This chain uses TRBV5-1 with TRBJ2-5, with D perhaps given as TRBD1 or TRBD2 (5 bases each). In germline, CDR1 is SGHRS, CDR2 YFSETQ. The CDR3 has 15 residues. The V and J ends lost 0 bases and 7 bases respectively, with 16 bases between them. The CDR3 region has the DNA TGCGCCAGCAGCTTGGCCCAGGGAGCCTCGGGGACCCAGTACTTC. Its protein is CASSLAQGASGTQYF.

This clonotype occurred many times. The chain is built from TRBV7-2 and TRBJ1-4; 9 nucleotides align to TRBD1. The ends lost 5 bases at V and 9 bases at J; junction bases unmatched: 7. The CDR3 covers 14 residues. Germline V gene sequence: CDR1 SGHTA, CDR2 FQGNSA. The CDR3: CASSPPGQGKKLFF. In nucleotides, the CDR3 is TGTGCCAGCAGCCCGCCGGGACAGGGCAAAAAACTGTTTTTT.

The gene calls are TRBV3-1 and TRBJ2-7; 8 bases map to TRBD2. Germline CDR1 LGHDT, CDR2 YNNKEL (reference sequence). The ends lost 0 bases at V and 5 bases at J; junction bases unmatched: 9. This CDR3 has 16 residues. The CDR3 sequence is CASSQDLRGGRNEQYF. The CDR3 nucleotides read TGTGCCAGCAGCCAAGACCTTCGGGGGGGCAGGAACGAGCAGTACTTC.

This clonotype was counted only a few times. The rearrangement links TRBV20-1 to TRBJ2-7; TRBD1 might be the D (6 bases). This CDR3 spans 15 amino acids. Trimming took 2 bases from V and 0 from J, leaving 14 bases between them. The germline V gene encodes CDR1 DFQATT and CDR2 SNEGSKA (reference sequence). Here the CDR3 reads CSARPGHRSSYEQYF. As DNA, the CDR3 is TGCAGTGCTAGACCGGGACACAGGAGCTCCTACGAGCAGTACTTC.

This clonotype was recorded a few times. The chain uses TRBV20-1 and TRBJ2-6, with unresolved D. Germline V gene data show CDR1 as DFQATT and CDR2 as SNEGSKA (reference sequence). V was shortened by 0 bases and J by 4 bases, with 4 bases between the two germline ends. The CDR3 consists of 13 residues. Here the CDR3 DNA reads TGCAGTGCTAGAGATCTAGGGGCCAACGTCCTGACTTTC. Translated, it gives CSARDLGANVLTF.

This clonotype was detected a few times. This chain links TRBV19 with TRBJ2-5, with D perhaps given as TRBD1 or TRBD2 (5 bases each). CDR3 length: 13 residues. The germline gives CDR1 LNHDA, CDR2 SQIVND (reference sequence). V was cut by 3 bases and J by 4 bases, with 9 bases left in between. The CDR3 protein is CASSMRGAETQYF. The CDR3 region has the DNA TGTGCCAGTAGTATGAGGGGAGCAGAGACCCAGTACTTC. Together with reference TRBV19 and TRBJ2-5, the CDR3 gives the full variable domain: DGGITQSPKYLFRKEGQNVTLSCEQNLNHDAMYWYRQDPGQGLRLIYYSQIVNDFQKGDIAEGYSVSREKKESFPLTVTSAQKNPTAFYLCASSMRGAETQYFGPGTRLLVL.

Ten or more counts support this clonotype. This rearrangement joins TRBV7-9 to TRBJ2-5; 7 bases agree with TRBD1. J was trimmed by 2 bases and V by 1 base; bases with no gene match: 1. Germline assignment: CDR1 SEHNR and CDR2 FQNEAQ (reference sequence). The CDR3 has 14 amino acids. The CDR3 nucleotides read TGTGCCAGCAGCTTAGGGGGACAGCAAGAGACCCAGTACTTC. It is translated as CASSLGGQQETQYF. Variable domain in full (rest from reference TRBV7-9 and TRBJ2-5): DTGVSQNPRHKITKRGQNVTFRCDPISEHNRLYWYRQTLGQGPEFLTYFQNEAQLEKSRLLSDRFSAERPKGSFSTLEIQRTEQGDSAMYLCASSLGGQQETQYFGPGTRLLVL.

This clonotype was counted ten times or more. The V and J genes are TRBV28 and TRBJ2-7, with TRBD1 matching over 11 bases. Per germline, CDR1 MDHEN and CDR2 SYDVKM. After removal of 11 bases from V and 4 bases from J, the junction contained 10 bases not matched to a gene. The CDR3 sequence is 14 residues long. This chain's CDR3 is CAVGTGTGGYEQYF. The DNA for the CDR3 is TGTGCCGTCGGTACGGGGACAGGGGGTTACGAGCAGTACTTC.